These 31 T cell receptor beta chains were all obtained from the same sample, sequenced in a study of blood T cell repertoires in COVID-19. The protocol was immunoSEQ multiplex PCR, while the TCRdb copy is restricted to in-frame clones and leaves out a portion. Of approximately 480,000 clones listed, approximately 92% were seen once; the top ten hold approximately 0.9%. Sequencing was performed on peripheral blood. The receptors derive from a man younger than 35 with COVID-19, enrolled during active disease.

The J gene is TRBJ1-6, the V gene TRBV5-4; D is undetermined. The CDR3 length is 16 residues. From germline, CDR1 is SGHNT and CDR2 YYREEE (reference sequence). V lost 0 bases to trimming and J lost 8 bases, with 15 bases between them. The CDR3 here is CASSLGLPGGDSPLHF. Written as DNA, the CDR3 is TGTGCCAGCAGCTTGGGACTCCCGGGAGGTGATTCACCCCTCCACTTT.

The chain links TRBV5-4 to TRBJ1-2; tentatively, D is TRBD1 (6 bases). CDR3 length: 15 residues. Germline CDR1 and CDR2: SGHNT and YYREEE (reference sequence). V was clipped by 0 bases and J by 7 bases, with 16 bases between them. The CDR3 bases are TGTGCCAGCAGCTTGGGTTGGGCAGGGGATGGTGGCTACACCTTC. Protein: CASSLGWAGDGGYTF.

V gene TRBV28 combines with J gene TRBJ1-2, with 10 positions matching TRBD1. With V trimmed by 3 bases and J by 8 bases, 9 bases remained unmatched. The CDR3 is 15 amino acids. CDR1 MDHEN and CDR2 SYDVKM come from the germline V gene. The CDR3 region is CASSLPGTGALGYTF. The CDR3, as DNA: TGTGCCAGCAGTTTGCCCGGGACAGGGGCATTAGGCTACACCTTC.

This chain links TRBV7-2 with TRBJ1-1; 9 bases are shared with TRBD1. Germline lookup yields CDR1 SGHTA and CDR2 FQGNSA. The CDR3 totals 13 residues. V lost 2 bases, J lost 11 bases, and 6 bases stayed unmatched. CDR3 sequence reads: CASSLTRDRAAFF. CDR3 DNA: TGTGCCAGCAGCTTAACCCGGGACAGGGCTGCTTTCTTT.

This sequence joins TRBV19 and TRBJ1-1, with 10 bases lining up with TRBD1. V shed 4 bases, J shed 0 bases, and the junction held 8 bases outside the gene matches. Germline V CDR1 and CDR2: LNHDA, SQIVND (reference sequence). CDR3 length: 17 residues. The CDR3 DNA follows: TGTGCCAGTAGTACGAGGGACAGGGGCAACATGAACACTGAAGCTTTCTTT. It codes for CASSTRDRGNMNTEAFF.

The J gene is TRBJ2-3, the V gene TRBV2, with 8 positions matching TRBD1. The ends lost 7 bases at V and 0 bases at J; junction bases unmatched: 9. The germline V gene encodes CDR1 SNHLY and CDR2 FYNNEI. CDR3 length: 16 residues. The CDR3 loop reads CASTPRQGRSTDTQYF. Written as DNA, the CDR3 is TGTGCCAGCACCCCACGACAGGGGCGAAGCACAGATACGCAGTATTTT.

This chain links TRBV9 with TRBJ2-7; D might be TRBD2 (5 bases). Trimming stripped 0 bases from V and 3 bases from J, with 13 bases between. The length of the CDR3 is 15 residues. The germline V gene has CDR1 SGDLS and CDR2 YYNGEE. The CDR3 loop is CASSVDQRPIYEQYF. In nucleotides, the CDR3 is TGTGCCAGCAGCGTAGACCAGCGGCCTATCTACGAGCAGTACTTC.

J is TRBJ2-1 and V is TRBV6-5, with 12 bases identical to TRBD2. The CDR3 is 14 amino acids. The germline V gene has CDR1 MNHEY and CDR2 SVGAGI. The ends lost 6 bases at V and 7 bases at J; junction bases unmatched: 4. Here the CDR3 reads CASRLTSGGNEQFF. CDR3 nucleotide sequence: TGTGCCAGCAGACTGACTAGCGGGGGAAATGAGCAGTTCTTC.

This chain uses TRBV7-2 with TRBJ2-3; tentatively, D is TRBD2 (7 bases). Trimming stripped 10 bases from V and 6 bases from J, with 17 bases between. Looked up from germline, CDR1 is SGHTA and CDR2 is FQGNSA. The CDR3 runs to 13 residues. The CDR3 nucleotides read TGTGCCATCAAGAGGGGGGGCTTGGATACGCAGTATTTT. Translating it yields CAIKRGGLDTQYF.

The chain has TRBV27 and TRBJ2-7, with D unresolved. CDR1 is MNHEY, CDR2 SMNVEV, per germline (reference sequence). Trimming stripped 0 bases from V and 4 bases from J, with 10 bases between. This CDR3 is built from 14 residues. CDR3 sequence reads: CASSLSIAQYEQYF. The CDR3 nucleotides are TGTGCCAGCAGTTTATCGATAGCCCAATACGAGCAGTACTTC.

This chain's CDR3 is CASRSLPPGSYEQYF. CDR3 sequence (DNA): TGTGCCAGTAGATCACTCCCCCCTGGCTCCTACGAGCAGTACTTC. The V call is TRBV19, the J call TRBJ2-7; D is ambiguous. Germline V gene sequence: CDR1 LNHDA, CDR2 SQIVND (reference sequence). Between the trimmed V and J ends, which lost 6 bases and 0 bases, there was a span of 15 bases. CDR3 size: 15 residues.

V usage is TRBV3-1 (or the pseudogene TRBV3-2) and J usage is TRBJ1-2; TRBD1 agrees at 8 bases. The CDR3 contains 15 residues. CDR1 and CDR2 from the germline V gene are LGHDT and YNNKEL (reference sequence). The V and J ends lost 1 base and 7 bases, in that order; junction bases with no gene match: 8. CDR3 in amino acids: CASSQAARGPSGYTF. DNA of the CDR3: TGTGCCAGCAGCCAAGCCGCCAGGGGGCCTAGTGGCTACACCTTC.

The V gene is TRBV11-3, the J gene TRBJ2-5; a possible D gene is TRBD2 (6 bases). Trimming cost V 6 bases and J 3 bases, with 14 bases left between them. The CDR3 is 14 amino acids. Looked up from germline, CDR1 is SGHNT and CDR2 is YENEEA. CDR3 coding DNA: TGTGCCAGCAGTTACGGGGACTCCGAAGAGACCCAGTACTTC. Its protein is CASSYGDSEETQYF.

The chain is built from TRBV6-5 and TRBJ1-6; TRBD1 is a possible D gene (5 bases). Between the trimmed V and J ends, which lost 8 bases and 9 bases, there was a span of 20 bases. This CDR3 comprises 15 residues. The germline V gene has CDR1 MNHEY and CDR2 SVGAGI. The CDR3 loop reads CASERGDGTSSPLHF. For the CDR3, the DNA is TGTGCCAGCGAGCGGGGGGACGGAACTAGTTCACCCCTCCACTTT.

This chain uses TRBV28 with TRBJ1-1; the D is unclear. Germline lookup yields CDR1 MDHEN and CDR2 SYDVKM. The CDR3 is 13 residues long. The V end was cut by 8 bases, the J end by 3 bases, with 13 bases between. The CDR3 bases are TGTGCCAGCGGCCCCAGGCAGGACACTGAAGCTTTCTTT. This sequence encodes CASGPRQDTEAFF. Full variable domain (outside the CDR3, taken from reference TRBV28 and TRBJ1-1): DVKVTQSSRYLVKRTGEKVFLECVQDMDHENMFWYRQDPGLGLRLIYFSYDVKMKEKGDIPEGYSVSREKKERFSLILESASTNQTSMYLCASGPRQDTEAFFGQGTRLTVV.

The chain joins TRBV19 to TRBJ2-3; no firm D call. The germline V gene has CDR1 LNHDA and CDR2 SQIVND (reference sequence). The CDR3 runs 15 residues. V lost 5 bases and J lost 5, with 17 bases in between. The CDR3 loop is CASSRLVKPRDTQYF. The DNA for the CDR3 is TGTGCCAGTAGTCGCTTAGTGAAGCCTAGAGATACGCAGTATTTT.

The rearrangement links TRBV6-6 to TRBJ2-1; 11 nucleotides match TRBD2. The CDR3 is 17 amino acids. In germline, CDR1 is MNHNY, CDR2 SVGAGI (reference sequence). The J segment lost 7 bases and the V segment lost 5 bases, leaving 13 bases of the junction unmatched. The CDR3 nucleotides are TGTGCCAGCAGTCCGGGACTAGCGGACAATACAGGGAATGAGCAGTTCTTC. Its translation is CASSPGLADNTGNEQFF.

This clone was observed a single time. The chain combines TRBV5-1 with TRBJ2-3; maybe TRBD2 (5 bases). Germline V gene lookup returns CDR1 SGHRS and CDR2 YFSETQ. V lost 1 base and J lost 1, with 13 bases in between. The length of the CDR3 is 16 residues. This chain's CDR3 is CASSLKVGVGTDTQYF. The CDR3 nucleotides are TGCGCCAGCAGCTTGAAGGTGGGAGTGGGCACAGATACGCAGTATTTT.

The chain joins TRBV29-1 to TRBJ2-1; 8 nucleotides match TRBD2. CDR1 is SQVTM and CDR2 is ANQGSEA in the germline V gene. The junction had 7 bases not matched to a gene; V was cut back by 5 bases and J by 13 bases. The CDR3 extends over 11 amino acids. CDR3 DNA: TGCAGCGTTTCCCTAGCGGGCAATCAGTTCTTC. Residues: CSVSLAGNQFF.

This clone was detected a few times. The junction does not match germline at one end; this may be a read error. The chain uses TRBV3-1 (or the pseudogene TRBV3-2) and TRBJ2-7, with D hard to call. The CDR3 totals 11 residues. CDR1 and CDR2 from the germline V gene are LGHDT and YNNKEL (reference sequence). The CDR3: CASSQGATQKF. The CDR3 DNA reads as TGTGCCAGCAGCCAAGGGGCGACCCAGAAATTC.

This chain links TRBV27 with TRBJ1-2; no firm D call. The ends were cut back, 1 base at V and 3 bases at J, with 6 bases in the middle. The CDR3 is made up of 13 amino acids. Germline loops: CDR1 MNHEY, CDR2 SMNVEV (reference sequence). The CDR3 nucleotides are TGTGCCAGCAGTTTATGGGGAGACTATGGCTACACCTTC. Amino acids: CASSLWGDYGYTF.

This clone was recorded once. V gene TRBV6-5 combines with J gene TRBJ1-3; 8 bases match TRBD1. J gave up 3 bases and V 4 bases, and 2 bases lay outside the gene matches. Germline CDR1 and CDR2: MNHEY and SVGAGI. The CDR3 runs to 14 residues. CDR3 bases: TGTGCCAGCAGTTCCGGACAGGGTGGAAACACCATATATTTT. This encodes CASSSGQGGNTIYF.

The chain combines TRBV5-4 with TRBJ2-5; 11 nucleotides match TRBD1. CDR1 is SGHNT, CDR2 YYREEE, per germline (reference sequence). The ends lost 5 bases at V and 5 bases at J; junction bases unmatched: 11. The CDR3 runs 16 residues. For the CDR3, the DNA is TGTGCCAGCAGGGATACGGACAGGGGGCCGAGGGAGACCCAGTACTTC. It translates to CASRDTDRGPRETQYF.

For this clone: Different DNA sequences within this sample yield the same CDR3. V and J are TRBV9 and TRBJ2-3; D gene ambiguous. The CDR3 loop spans 13 amino acids. V gave up 0 bases and J gave up 3 bases, with 5 bases separating them. Germline CDR1 reads SGDLS; CDR2 reads YYNGEE. CDR3 DNA: TGTGCCAGCAGCGTAGCCCCAACAGATACGCAGTATTTT. Translated: CASSVAPTDTQYF.

J is TRBJ2-7 and V is TRBV18; possibly TRBD1 for D (9 bases). CDR3 length: 18 residues. Between the trimmed V and J ends, which lost 2 bases and 1 base, there was a span of 21 bases. Per germline, CDR1 KGHSH and CDR2 LQKENI. The CDR3 DNA reads as TGTGCCAGCTCACCAGTTGGAGGACAGGGGACTAGGTCCTACGAGCAGTACTTC. Amino acids: CASSPVGGQGTRSYEQYF.

CDR3 sequence reads: CASSSSGDVTQYF. The CDR3 bases are TGTGCCAGCAGTTCCAGCGGGGATGTTACGCAGTATTTT. The chain links TRBV6-5 to TRBJ2-3; TRBD2 aligns across 7 bases. There are 13 residues in the CDR3. Trimming took 4 bases from V and 8 from J; bases not matched to a gene: 6. Germline CDR1 and CDR2: MNHEY and SVGAGI.

The V and J genes are TRBV6-5 and TRBJ2-7; 7 bases align to TRBD1. The CDR3 spans 14 residues. V was pared by 5 bases and J by 5 bases, with 9 bases of the junction left unmatched. CDR1 and CDR2 from the germline V gene are MNHEY and SVGAGI. CDR3 sequence: CASSPGQSQDEQYF. Here the CDR3 DNA reads TGTGCCAGCAGTCCGGGACAGTCCCAAGACGAGCAGTACTTC.

The J gene is TRBJ1-1, the V gene TRBV4-1; D might be TRBD1 (5 bases). The CDR3 is made up of 17 amino acids. Trimming shortened V by 0 bases and J by 0 bases, and 14 bases separated the two germline ends. The V gene's germline CDR1 is MGHRA and CDR2 YSYEKL. The CDR3 DNA reads TGCGCCAGCAGCCAAGATAAGGGGACTGGCATGAACACTGAAGCTTTCTTT. It yields the protein CASSQDKGTGMNTEAFF.

The gene calls are TRBV12-3 or TRBV12-4 and TRBJ1-1, with 7 bases that match TRBD1. V shed 6 bases, J shed 11 bases, and the junction held 9 bases outside the gene matches. This CDR3 has 12 amino acids. The DNA of the CDR3 is TGTGCCAGCAGACTCACAGGGGCTTCGGCTTTCTTT. Protein: CASRLTGASAFF.

This sequence joins TRBV6-5 and TRBJ1-2, with D hard to call. The germline V gene encodes CDR1 MNHEY and CDR2 SVGAGI. The CDR3 has 13 residues. Trimming removed 6 bases at V and 0 bases at J, with 8 bases between. The CDR3 sequence is CASRGGPNYGYTF. The CDR3 DNA reads as TGTGCCAGCAGGGGAGGGCCTAACTATGGCTACACCTTC.

This clone has a handful of counts. The chain uses TRBV10-1 and TRBJ2-7, with D uncertain. The CDR3 contains 14 residues. V lost 2 bases to trimming and J lost 2 bases, with 10 bases between them. Germline assignment: CDR1 WNHNN and CDR2 SYGVQD (reference sequence). The CDR3 region has the DNA TGCGCCAGCAGTGAGGCTAGTCTCCCCTACGAGCAGTACTTC. It specifies CASSEASLPYEQYF.